Sequencing of this TCR beta chain was carried out in a study of OX40 agonist ivuxolimab in advanced cancers. General observations from the study: In a subset of nonresponders, normalized T-cell clonal expansion was also low.

Clones were read by immunoSEQ multiplex PCR, and TCRdb kept only the in-frame ones, dropping some. This sample yields over 75,000 clones, of which more than 75% are seen a single time; roughly 4% belongs to the top ten. Details on this clone: Its antigen remains unidentified. Other DNA sequences from this sample encode an identical CDR3 as well.

The investigators sampled blood at baseline, at cycle 4 day 1, and at cycle 7 day 1. This CDR3 is built from 13 residues. With 1 base removed from V and 5 bases from J, the gap between germline ends came to 6 bases. The germline CDR1 and CDR2 sequences are SEHNR and FQNEAQ (reference sequence). The TCR originated in an adult with an advanced solid tumor such as melanoma, head and neck, liver or kidney cancer. The J gene is TRBJ1-5, the V gene TRBV7-9; maybe TRBD1 (5 bases). Sequencing was performed on CD4+ or CD8+ T cells sorted from blood, taken in a trial of the OX40 agonist ivuxolimab. The DNA for the CDR3 is TGTGCCAGCAGCTTAGGGGGGGATCAGCCCCAGCATTTT. It encodes CASSLGGDQPQHF.